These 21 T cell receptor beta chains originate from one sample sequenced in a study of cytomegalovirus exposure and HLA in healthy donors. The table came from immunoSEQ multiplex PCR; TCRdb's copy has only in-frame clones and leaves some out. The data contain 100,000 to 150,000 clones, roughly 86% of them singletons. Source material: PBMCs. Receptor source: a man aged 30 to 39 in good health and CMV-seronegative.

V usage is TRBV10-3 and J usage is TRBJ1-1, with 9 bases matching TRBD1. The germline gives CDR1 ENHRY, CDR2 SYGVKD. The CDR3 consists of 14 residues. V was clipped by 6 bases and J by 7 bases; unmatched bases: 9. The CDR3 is CAIRGQGEKNEAFF. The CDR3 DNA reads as TGTGCCATCAGGGGACAGGGAGAAAAGAATGAAGCTTTCTTT.

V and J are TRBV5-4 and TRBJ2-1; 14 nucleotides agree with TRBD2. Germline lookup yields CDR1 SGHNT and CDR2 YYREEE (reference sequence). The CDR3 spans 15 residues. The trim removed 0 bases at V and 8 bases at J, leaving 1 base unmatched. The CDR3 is CASSLGLAGGDEQFF. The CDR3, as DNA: TGTGCCAGCAGCTTGGGACTAGCGGGAGGGGATGAGCAGTTCTTC.

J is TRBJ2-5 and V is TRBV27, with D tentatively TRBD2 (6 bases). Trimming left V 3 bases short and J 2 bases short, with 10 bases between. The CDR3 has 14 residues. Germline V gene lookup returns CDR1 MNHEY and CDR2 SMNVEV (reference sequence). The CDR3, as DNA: TGTGCCAGCAGTTTTGGGGGGAAACAAGAGACCCAGTACTTC. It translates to CASSFGGKQETQYF.

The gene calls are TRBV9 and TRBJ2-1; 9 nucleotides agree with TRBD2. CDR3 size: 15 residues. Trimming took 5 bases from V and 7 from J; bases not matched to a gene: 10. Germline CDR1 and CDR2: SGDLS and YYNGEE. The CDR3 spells CASRAGGTNLNEQFF. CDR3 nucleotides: TGTGCCAGCAGGGCGGGGGGGACAAATCTGAATGAGCAGTTCTTC. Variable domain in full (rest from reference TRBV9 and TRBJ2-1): DSGVTQTPKHLITATGQRVTLRCSPRSGDLSVYWYQQSLDQGLQFLIQYYNGEERAKGNILERFSAQQFPDLHSELNLSSLELGDSALYFCASRAGGTNLNEQFFGPGTRLTVL.

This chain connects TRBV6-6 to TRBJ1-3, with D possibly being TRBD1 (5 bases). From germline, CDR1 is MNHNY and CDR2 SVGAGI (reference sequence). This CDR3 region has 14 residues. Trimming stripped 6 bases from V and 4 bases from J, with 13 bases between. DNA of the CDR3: TGTGCCAGCAGACAAACCGGACACGGAAACACCATATATTTT. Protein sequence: CASRQTGHGNTIYF.

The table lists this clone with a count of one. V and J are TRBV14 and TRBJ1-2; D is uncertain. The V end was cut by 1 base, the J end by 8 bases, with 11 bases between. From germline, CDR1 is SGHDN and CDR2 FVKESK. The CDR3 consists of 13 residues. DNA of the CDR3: TGTGCCAGCAGCCAAGGTGTGAGGATCGGCTACACCTTC. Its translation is CASSQGVRIGYTF.

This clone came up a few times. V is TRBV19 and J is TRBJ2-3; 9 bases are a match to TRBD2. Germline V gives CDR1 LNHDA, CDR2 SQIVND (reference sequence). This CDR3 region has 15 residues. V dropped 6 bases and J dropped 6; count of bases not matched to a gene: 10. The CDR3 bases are TGTGCCAGTAGGGAATTAGCGGGAGTTTTGGATACGCAGTATTTT. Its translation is CASRELAGVLDTQYF.

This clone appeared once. The CDR3 bases are TGTGCCAGCTCGTTGATGCCAGCGCCAACAGATACGCAGTATTTT. Translated, it gives CASSLMPAPTDTQYF. This sequence joins TRBV27 and TRBJ2-3; D uncertain. Trimming took off 8 bases at V and 3 bases at J, with 18 bases between the two ends. The CDR3 covers 15 residues. Germline values: CDR1 MNHEY, CDR2 SMNVEV (reference sequence).

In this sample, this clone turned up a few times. The CDR3 DNA follows: TGTGCCAGTAGTCAAACAACCGACAGGCAAGAGACCCAGTACTTC. Its protein is CASSQTTDRQETQYF. V gene TRBV19 combines with J gene TRBJ2-5, with a weak D call TRBD1 (6 bases). CDR1 LNHDA and CDR2 SQIVND come from the germline V gene (reference sequence). V lost 5 bases to trimming and J lost 2 bases, with 15 bases between them. The CDR3 runs to 15 residues.

The CDR3 spells CASSYSGGVSYNEQFF. Written as DNA, the CDR3 is TGTGCCAGCAGTTACTCGGGGGGGGTCTCCTACAATGAGCAGTTCTTC. The genes are TRBV6-5 and TRBJ2-1, with TRBD2 identical over 7 bases. This CDR3 has 16 residues. Germline-derived CDR1 and CDR2 are MNHEY and SVGAGI. The ends lost 0 bases at V and 0 bases at J; junction bases unmatched: 2.

The CDR3 spells CASSTVPGQGDYGYTF. The CDR3 DNA reads as TGTGCCAGTAGTACCGTCCCGGGACAGGGGGACTATGGCTACACCTTC. V and J are TRBV19 and TRBJ1-2, with 11 nucleotides matching TRBD1. Trimming took 4 bases from V and 3 from J; bases not matched to a gene: 7. Germline CDR1 reads LNHDA; CDR2 reads SQIVND (reference sequence). This CDR3 spans 16 amino acids.

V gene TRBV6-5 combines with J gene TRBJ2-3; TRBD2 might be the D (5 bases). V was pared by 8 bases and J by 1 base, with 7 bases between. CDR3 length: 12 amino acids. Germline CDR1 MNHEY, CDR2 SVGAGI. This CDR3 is CASGRGTDTQYF. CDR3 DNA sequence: TGTGCCAGCGGGAGAGGCACAGATACGCAGTATTTT.

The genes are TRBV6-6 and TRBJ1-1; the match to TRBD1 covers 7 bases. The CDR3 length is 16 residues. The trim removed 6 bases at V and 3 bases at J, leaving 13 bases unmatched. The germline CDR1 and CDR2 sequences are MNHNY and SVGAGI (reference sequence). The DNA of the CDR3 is TGTGCCAGCAGGACTACACAGGGGCGGACGGACACTGAAGCTTTCTTT. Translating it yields CASRTTQGRTDTEAFF.

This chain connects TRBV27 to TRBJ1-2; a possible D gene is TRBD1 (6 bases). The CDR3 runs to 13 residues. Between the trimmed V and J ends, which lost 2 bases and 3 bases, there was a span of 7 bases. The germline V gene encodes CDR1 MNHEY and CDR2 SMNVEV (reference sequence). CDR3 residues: CASSLAGDYGYTF. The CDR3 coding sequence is TGTGCCAGCAGTTTAGCAGGGGACTATGGCTACACCTTC.

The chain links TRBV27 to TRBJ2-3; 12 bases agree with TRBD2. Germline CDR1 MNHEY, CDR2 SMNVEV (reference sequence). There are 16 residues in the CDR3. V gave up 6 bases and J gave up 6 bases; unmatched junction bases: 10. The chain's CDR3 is CASRILGLAGMDTQYF. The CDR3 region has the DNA TGTGCCAGCAGGATTCTCGGACTAGCGGGAATGGATACGCAGTATTTT.

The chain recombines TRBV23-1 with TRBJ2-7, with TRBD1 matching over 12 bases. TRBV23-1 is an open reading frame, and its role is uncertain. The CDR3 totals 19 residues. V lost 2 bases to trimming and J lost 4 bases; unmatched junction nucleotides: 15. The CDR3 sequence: CASSQLKHSRDRGLYEQYF. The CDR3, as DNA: TGCGCCAGCAGTCAACTCAAGCATTCTCGGGACAGGGGGCTGTACGAGCAGTACTTC.

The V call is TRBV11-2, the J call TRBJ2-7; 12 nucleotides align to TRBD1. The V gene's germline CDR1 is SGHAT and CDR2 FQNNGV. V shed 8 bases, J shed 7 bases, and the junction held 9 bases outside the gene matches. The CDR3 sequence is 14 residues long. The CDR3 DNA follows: TGTGCCAGCGCGGGACAGGGGGCGCGGATGGAGCAGTACTTC. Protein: CASAGQGARMEQYF.

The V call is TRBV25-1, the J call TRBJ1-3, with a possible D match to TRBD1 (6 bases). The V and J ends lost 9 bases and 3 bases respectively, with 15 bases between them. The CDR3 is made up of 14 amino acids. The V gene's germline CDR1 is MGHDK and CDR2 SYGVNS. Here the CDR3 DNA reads TGTGCCAGGACTTTACAGGGACGTGGAAACACCATATATTTT. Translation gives CARTLQGRGNTIYF.

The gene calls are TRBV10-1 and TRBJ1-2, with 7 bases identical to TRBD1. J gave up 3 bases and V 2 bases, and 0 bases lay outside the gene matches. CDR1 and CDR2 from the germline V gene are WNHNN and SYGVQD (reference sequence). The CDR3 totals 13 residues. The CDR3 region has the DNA TGCGCCAGCAGTGAGGGGACAGACTATGGCTACACCTTC. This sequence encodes CASSEGTDYGYTF.

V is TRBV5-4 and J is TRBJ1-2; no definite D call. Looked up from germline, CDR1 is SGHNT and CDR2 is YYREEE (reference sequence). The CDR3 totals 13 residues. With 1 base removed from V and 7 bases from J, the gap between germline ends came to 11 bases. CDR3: CASSLPGRLGYTF. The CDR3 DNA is TGTGCCAGCAGCTTGCCGGGGAGGCTTGGCTACACCTTC.

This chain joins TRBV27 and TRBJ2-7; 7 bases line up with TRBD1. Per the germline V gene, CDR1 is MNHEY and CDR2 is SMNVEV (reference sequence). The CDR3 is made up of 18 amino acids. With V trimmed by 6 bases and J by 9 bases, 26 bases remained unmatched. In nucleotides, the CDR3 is TGTGCCAGCAGCCACCTTTCCTTGACAGGGAAGGGTGGGATTGGGCAGTACTTC. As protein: CASSHLSLTGKGGIGQYF.